The 3 T cell receptor beta chains below come from one sample, sequenced in a study of spatial heterogeneity in lung cancer. In TCRdb, the 5' RACE reads were re-called with MiXCR into one record per CDR3 protein. In the table there are 80,000 to 95,000 distinct CDR3 sequences, roughly 10% of which are singletons. The time point here: sample taken at primary tumor resection. Whole RNA was taken from tumor, nontumor lung or frozen PBMC; it was then sequenced unsorted. Material: PBMCs, obtained at surgery. These receptors originate from a male donor with early-stage non-small cell lung cancer.

The V call is TRBV7-9, the J call TRBJ2-2; no clear D. In germline, CDR1 is SEHNR, CDR2 FQNEAQ (reference sequence). This CDR3 has 18 residues. Deletions cut 5 bases from V and 0 bases from J, with 19 bases between. The CDR3 spells CASSLKLRTPPNTGELFF. CDR3 DNA: TGTGCCAGCAGCCTCAAACTCCGGACCCCCCCGAACACCGGGGAGCTGTTTTTT. Looking up the rest from reference TRBV7-9 and TRBJ2-2 gives the full variable domain: DTGVSQNPRHKITKRGQNVTFRCDPISEHNRLYWYRQTLGQGPEFLTYFQNEAQLEKSRLLSDRFSAERPKGSFSTLEIQRTEQGDSAMYLCASSLKLRTPPNTGELFFGEGSRLTVL.

This clonotype was found a few times. The chain combines TRBV9 with TRBJ2-1; D is unclear. CDR1 SGDLS and CDR2 YYNGEE come from the germline V gene. The CDR3 covers 15 residues. The V end lost 0 bases, the J end lost 4 bases, and 11 bases lay between the germline ends. The CDR3 DNA reads as TGTGCCAGCAGCGTAGGTCCCGACCCATACAATGAGCAGTTCTTC. Amino acids: CASSVGPDPYNEQFF. The full variable domain, in which reference TRBV9 and TRBJ2-1 provide the parts outside the CDR3, is DSGVTQTPKHLITATGQRVTLRCSPRSGDLSVYWYQQSLDQGLQFLIQYYNGEERAKGNILERFSAQQFPDLHSELNLSSLELGDSALYFCASSVGPDPYNEQFFGPGTRLTVL.

This clonotype was picked up many times. This rearrangement joins TRBV7-2 to TRBJ1-3, with D tentatively TRBD1 (6 bases). Germline values: CDR1 SGHTA, CDR2 FQGNSA. The CDR3 consists of 13 residues. V lost 4 bases and J lost 2, with 6 bases in between. The CDR3 region is CASSSGAGNTIYF. The CDR3 coding sequence is TGTGCCAGCAGCTCAGGGGCTGGAAACACCATATATTTT.